The entry that follows covers one T cell receptor (beta chain) sequence. What this receptor recognizes is not known. Qualities for individual bases were not recorded, and no much larger clone is one base off. This sample stems from a study of blood T cell repertoires in COVID-19 (dated by TCRdb to 2019 to 2021). About the full investigation: Samples covering the acute and convalescent phases of COVID-19 were provided by collaborators in the United States, Italy and Spain. A freely available public database, intended as a resource for researchers studying the immune response to SARS-CoV-2, is where the repertoires were released. A de-identified subject ID, COVID-19 status, age in years and sex were almost always included in the sample metadata. Subjects who had been exposed to COVID-19, were actively infected with it, or had recovered from it provided the deeply sampled blood TCRbeta repertoires that made up the dataset. The samples were drawn from the first 160 participants of the ongoing ImmuneRACE study and from 1,254 subjects provided by 6 global collaborators. HLA class I and class II types, where available, came from metadata supplied by the sample provider rather than from assay-based typing. The material from the prospective study consisted of cDNA or gDNA derived from T cells, B-cell-depleted T cells, or PBMCs. Points the paper makes about the study in general: The quantity of clinical and demographic metadata differed by source and by participant and was supplied without curation.

V is clipped by 2 bases and J by 0 bases, and the sequence between their germline boundaries is 11 bases long. The CDR3 numbers 16 residues from cysteine through phenylalanine. Just the 48-base CDR3 DNA is kept, in frame starting at base 1. The CDR1 and CDR2 encoded by the germline V gene are SGHTA and FQGTGA. In Seattle, one collaborating source enrolled patients while the infection was active and tracked those patients longitudinally over the course of disease. The collaborating institutions used their own protocols to collect whole blood in K2EDTA tubes. For TCRbeta analysis, collaborator samples were shipped as frozen whole blood, as isolated PBMCs, or as DNA extracted from either sample type. TCRbeta CDR3 regions were amplified from genomic DNA by means of the immunoSEQ Assay, a bias-controlled multiplex PCR. Turning to the authors' computational methods: Within the assay, amplification of reference gene primers was used to estimate how many nucleated cells each sample contained. Sequence reads were collapsed and filtered to measure the absolute abundance of every unique TCRbeta CDR3 rearrangement. For each sample, productive Simpson clonality was calculated as the square root of Simpson's diversity index over productive rearrangements. Held by TCRdb, this immuneACCESS table contains in-frame sequences only and omits some clones. Under half of the omission traces to an unresolved V gene where checked; the cause of the rest is unknown. V, J and clone size are those of that table, while D and trimming were read from the DNA. The sample has some 360,000 clones on record, approximately 90% of them singletons. The top ten clones comprise approximately 4.1% of the sample.

This sequence uses TRBV7-3 and TRBJ2-1; TRBD2 might be the D gene, on 7 matching bases. This TCR was recovered from a woman in her sixties with COVID-19, enrolled during active disease. The material sequenced was peripheral blood. The CDR3 is CASSLGGGGSYNEQFF. The bases are TGTGCCAGCAGCTTAGGGGGAGGGGGCTCCTACAATGAGCAGTTCTTC.